This TCR beta chain emerged from a study of beta chain features in type 1 diabetes. The study's findings and limits: Shortening of TCRB CDR3s, moderate but significant, appeared in all four CD4+ subsets of Type 1 diabetes patients.

The sequenced template was cDNA made from the entire isolated RNA. Method: immunoSEQ multiplex PCR; TCRdb's copy keeps in-frame clones and lacks some. This sample yields some 250,000 clones, of which roughly 13% are seen a single time; approximately 0.02% belongs to the top ten. With respect to this clone: The antigen is not known.

The clonotype comes from a young man with type 1 diabetes. Sequencing was carried out using naive CD4+ T cells from blood.

The CDR3 loop reads CASSPSGLHWEQYF. DNA of the CDR3: TGTGCCAGCAGCCCCTCGGGACTTCATTGGGAGCAGTACTTC. The chain employs TRBV14 and TRBJ2-7; the D gene is possibly TRBD2 (6 bases). Trimming shortened V by 4 bases and J by 7 bases, and 17 bases separated the two germline ends. CDR1 is SGHDN, CDR2 FVKESK, per germline. This CDR3 has 14 amino acids. The full variable domain, in which reference TRBV14 and TRBJ2-7 provide the parts outside the CDR3, is EAGVTQFPSHSVIEKGQTVTLRCDPISGHDNLYWYRRVMGKEIKFLLHFVKESKQDESGMPNNRFLAERTGGTYSTLKVQPAELEDSGVYFCASSPSGLHWEQYFGPGTRLTVT.